The 3 T cell receptor beta chains presented below share a single source sample, sequenced in a study of shared clonotypes between healthy human individuals. Assay: immunoSEQ multiplex PCR; the TCRdb copy retains only in-frame clones and omits some. The repertoire holds fewer than 550,000 clones, nearly 80% seen once, with roughly an eighth in the top ten. The sample consisted of PBMCs. These receptors all come from a woman in her thirties or forties in good health. Some clones in this sample may be carry-over from other donors' samples.

The chain recombines TRBV7-3 with TRBJ2-1; D not certain. Germline CDR1 SGHTA, CDR2 FQGTGA. This CDR3 contains 13 residues. V was clipped by 2 bases and J by 6 bases, with 8 bases between them. CDR3 sequence reads: CASSLDPINEQFF. In DNA, the CDR3 is TGTGCCAGCAGCTTAGACCCGATCAATGAGCAGTTCTTC.

The chain combines TRBV28 with TRBJ1-2; D may be TRBD1 (6 bases). The CDR3 contains 14 residues. Germline V CDR1 and CDR2: MDHEN, SYDVKM. V lost 6 bases and J 4 bases, leaving 15 bases between the germline ends. CDR3 residues: CASSRPTGAYGYTF. As DNA, the CDR3 is TGTGCCAGCAGCCGACCGACAGGCGCCTATGGCTACACCTTC.

CDR3 coding DNA: TGTGCCAGCAGAAACTTCGGGTTTCAGCCCCAGCATTTT. This gives the protein CASRNFGFQPQHF. V is TRBV28 and J is TRBJ1-5, with no clear D. The ends were cut back, 6 bases at V and 6 bases at J, with 12 bases in the middle. CDR3 length: 13 amino acids. Germline values: CDR1 MDHEN, CDR2 SYDVKM. The complete variable domain, with remaining parts taken from reference TRBV28 and TRBJ1-5, reads DVKVTQSSRYLVKRTGEKVFLECVQDMDHENMFWYRQDPGLGLRLIYFSYDVKMKEKGDIPEGYSVSREKKERFSLILESASTNQTSMYLCASRNFGFQPQHFGDGTRLSIL.